Following are 11 T cell receptor beta chains from one sample sequenced in a study of OX40 agonist ivuxolimab in advanced cancers. Here immunoSEQ multiplex PCR was the method, and the copy in TCRdb shows in-frame clones only, minus some. This sample has approximately 65,000 clones; around 87% occur once, and the top ten carry less than 0.4%. Sample: CD4+ or CD8+ T cells sorted from blood, taken in a trial of the OX40 agonist ivuxolimab. The receptors derive from an adult with an advanced solid tumor such as melanoma, head and neck, liver or kidney cancer.

The V call is TRBV2, the J call TRBJ2-3; D unresolved. The CDR3 has 15 amino acids. CDR1 is SNHLY and CDR2 is FYNNEI in the germline V gene. With 2 bases removed from V and 4 bases from J, the gap between germline ends came to 13 bases. The CDR3 is CASSESSTPSDTQYF. The CDR3 region has the DNA TGTGCCAGCAGTGAAAGTTCTACTCCCTCAGATACGCAGTATTTT.

This chain joins TRBV5-4 and TRBJ2-1; D call uncertain. Trimming left V 4 bases short and J 7 bases short, with 12 bases between. The CDR3 sequence is 13 residues long. Germline loops: CDR1 SGHNT, CDR2 YYREEE (reference sequence). The CDR3 DNA is TGTGCCAGCAGCCTACCGAAACAGAATGAGCAGTTCTTC. Encoded protein: CASSLPKQNEQFF.

This sequence joins TRBV4-1 and TRBJ2-5, with TRBD2 identical over 8 bases. The germline V gene has CDR1 MGHRA and CDR2 YSYEKL. The CDR3 is 16 amino acids. V lost 1 base and J lost 4; bases outside the gene matches: 8. CDR3 bases: TGCGCCAGCAGCCAAGGGTCTGCGGGGGGAGGAGAGACCCAGTACTTC. This gives the protein CASSQGSAGGGETQYF.

The chain uses TRBV7-2 and TRBJ2-7; weak D call: TRBD1 (6 bases). V shed 4 bases and J shed 0 bases, with 16 bases lying between them. The germline V gene has CDR1 SGHTA and CDR2 FQGNSA. This CDR3 is built from 16 residues. CDR3 sequence: CASSSYGQPDSYEQYF. CDR3 sequence (DNA): TGTGCCAGCAGCTCCTACGGACAGCCAGACTCCTACGAGCAGTACTTC.

This clone has just one count. This sequence joins TRBV7-9 and TRBJ1-1; no definite D call. Per germline, CDR1 SEHNR and CDR2 FQNEAQ (reference sequence). Trimming took 8 bases from V and 12 from J, leaving 25 bases between them. The CDR3 runs 14 residues. The CDR3 loop reads CASPPPGESPRSFF. The CDR3 nucleotides read TGTGCCAGCCCGCCCCCGGGAGAGAGTCCTCGCTCTTTCTTT.

The chain links TRBV7-8 to TRBJ1-6, with 8 nucleotides matching TRBD1. Germline CDR1 reads SGHVS; CDR2 reads FQNEAQ. There are 14 residues in the CDR3. V dropped 3 bases and J dropped 8; count of bases not matched to a gene: 3. For the CDR3, the DNA is TGTGCCAGCAGCTTCGAGACAGGGGATTCACCCCTCCACTTT. Translated: CASSFETGDSPLHF.

This chain links TRBV27 with TRBJ2-3; D perhaps matches TRBD2 (7 bases). CDR1 and CDR2 from the germline V gene are MNHEY and SMNVEV (reference sequence). Deletions cut 1 base from V and 1 base from J, with 12 bases between. The CDR3 spans 16 residues. CDR3 DNA sequence: TGTGCCAGCAGTTTATTGGGGGGGCTCGGCACAGATACGCAGTATTTT. It specifies CASSLLGGLGTDTQYF.

Notes on this clone: Sequence at one end of the junction differs from germline and may be a read error. The chain is built from TRBV11-1 and TRBJ2-1, with 12 bases matching TRBD2. Germline CDR1 reads SGHAT; CDR2 reads FQDESV (reference sequence). CDR3 size: 16 residues. CDR3 DNA: TGTGCCAGCGGGAACCCTAGCGGGGGGGCCTATAATGAGCAGTTCTTC. Translated, it gives CASGNPSGGAYNEQFF. The whole variable domain, remainder taken from reference TRBV11-1 and TRBJ2-1, is EAEVAQSPRYKITEKSQAVAFWCDPISGHATLYWYRQILGQGPELLVQFQDESVVDDSQLPKDRFSAERLKGVDSTLKIQPAELGDSAMYLCASGNPSGGAYNEQFFGPGTRLTVL.

The rearrangement links TRBV7-9 to TRBJ2-5; 8 nucleotides agree with TRBD2. The CDR3 runs 14 residues. V was pared by 5 bases and J by 5 bases, with 7 bases of the junction left unmatched. The germline V gene encodes CDR1 SEHNR and CDR2 FQNEAQ (reference sequence). In nucleotides, the CDR3 is TGTGCCAGCAGCCACGGGGGGGCTCCTGAGACCCAGTACTTC. Translation gives CASSHGGAPETQYF.

With regard to this clone: Different DNA sequences within this sample yield the same CDR3. The rearrangement uses TRBV19 and TRBJ1-2; tentatively, D is TRBD1 (6 bases). The germline gives CDR1 LNHDA, CDR2 SQIVND (reference sequence). This CDR3 spans 14 amino acids. V shed 4 bases and J shed 8 bases, with 17 bases lying between them. This chain's CDR3 is CASSRRQAPIGYTF. The CDR3 DNA follows: TGTGCCAGTAGTAGACGACAGGCCCCGATAGGCTACACCTTC.

The chain recombines TRBV5-6 with TRBJ1-5; possibly TRBD1 for D (5 bases). Trimming removed 1 base from V and 8 bases from J, with 10 bases in between. CDR1 and CDR2 from the germline V gene are SGHDT and YYEEEE. This CDR3 is 13 amino acids long. The CDR3 region is CASSLRGGEPQHF. The CDR3 DNA sequence: TGTGCCAGCAGCTTGAGGGGAGGGGAGCCCCAGCATTTT.